This entry lists 18 T cell receptor beta chains sequenced from one sample in a study of shared clonotypes between healthy human individuals. Measured with immunoSEQ multiplex PCR; TCRdb has only the in-frame clones, and not every one. The sample has hundreds of thousands of clones, approximately 95% seen once. Naivety among CD8 cells was defined by CD45RO negativity and positive CCR7 selection, thereby excluding terminally differentiated effector memory CD45RA+ cells. Sample: naive CD8+ T cells sorted from blood. These receptors originate from a young woman in good health.

The V call is TRBV2, the J call TRBJ2-1; 8 bases are a match to TRBD2. This CDR3 is built from 15 residues. The germline V gene encodes CDR1 SNHLY and CDR2 FYNNEI. After removal of 2 bases from V and 3 bases from J, the junction contained 3 bases not matched to a gene. DNA of the CDR3: TGTGCCAGCAGTGAATGGGCGGGAGGCTACAATGAGCAGTTCTTC. Translation: CASSEWAGGYNEQFF.

This clone occurred once. The chain combines TRBV4-1 with TRBJ2-5; tentative D call: TRBD1 (6 bases). The closer fit of TRBJ2-7 to the DNA end suggests the J call may be wrong. The germline V gene encodes CDR1 MGHRA and CDR2 YSYEKL. The CDR3 spans 14 residues. DNA of the CDR3: TGCGCCAGCAAGAAAGGACAGTACTCCTACGAGCAGTACTTC. Protein: CASKKGQYSYEQYF.

The chain couples TRBV19 to TRBJ1-1, with a tentative D call TRBD1 (5 bases). The germline V gene has CDR1 LNHDA and CDR2 SQIVND (reference sequence). With 6 bases removed from V and 1 base from J, the gap between germline ends came to 18 bases. The CDR3 runs 16 residues. CDR3 coding DNA: TGTGCCAGTAGCACGGGGGGGAGTGGTCCGAACACTGAAGCTTTCTTT. Residues: CASSTGGSGPNTEAFF.

CDR3 nucleotide sequence: TGTGCCAGCAGTTCCTTACCAGGGTCTGGCTACGAGCAGTACTTC. Its protein product is CASSSLPGSGYEQYF. The chain is built from TRBV27 and TRBJ2-7, with D possibly matching TRBD1 (5 bases). Germline V gene lookup returns CDR1 MNHEY and CDR2 SMNVEV (reference sequence). V was trimmed by 4 bases and J by 3 bases, leaving 16 bases between them. This CDR3 region has 15 residues.

The rearrangement uses TRBV5-4 and TRBJ2-1; D gene ambiguous. CDR1 and CDR2 from the germline V gene are SGHNT and YYREEE (reference sequence). The CDR3 is made up of 13 amino acids. Trimming shortened V by 5 bases and J by 4 bases, and 10 bases separated the two germline ends. The CDR3 reads CASRSPPYNEQFF. Written as DNA, the CDR3 is TGTGCCAGCAGGTCGCCCCCGTACAATGAGCAGTTCTTC.

The chain links TRBV28 to TRBJ2-5; tentatively, D is TRBD2 (6 bases). The CDR3 totals 15 residues. Trimming took off 11 bases at V and 0 bases at J, with 19 bases between the two ends. The germline V gene has CDR1 MDHEN and CDR2 SYDVKM. DNA for the CDR3: TGTGCCTCAAGGGCGGGATACCCGTACCAAGAGACCCAGTACTTC. It yields the protein CASRAGYPYQETQYF.

The chain joins TRBV27 to TRBJ2-7; D ambiguous. The germline V gene encodes CDR1 MNHEY and CDR2 SMNVEV (reference sequence). This CDR3 spans 15 amino acids. V was shortened by 5 bases and J by 6 bases, with 20 bases between the two germline ends. CDR3 region: CASSTHRASRSEQYF. Here the CDR3 DNA reads TGTGCCAGCAGTACCCACCGGGCCTCGCGGTCCGAGCAGTACTTC.

This clone occurred once. This chain links TRBV9 with TRBJ2-1; possibly TRBD1 for D (5 bases). The CDR3 contains 14 residues. Germline lookup yields CDR1 SGDLS and CDR2 YYNGEE. V was clipped by 2 bases and J by 8 bases, with 14 bases between them. The CDR3 DNA sequence: TGTGCCAGCAGCGTGGGGCCCGGGTTACATGAGCAGTTCTTC. Protein product: CASSVGPGLHEQFF.

The gene calls are TRBV29-1 and TRBJ2-1; the match to TRBD1 covers 9 bases. CDR3 length equals 14 residues. Per the germline V gene, CDR1 is SQVTM and CDR2 is ANQGSEA. V shed 6 bases, J shed 3 bases, and the junction held 6 bases outside the gene matches. Written as DNA, the CDR3 is TGCAGCGTCACCGGGACAGGGAACTACAATGAGCAGTTCTTC. This sequence encodes CSVTGTGNYNEQFF.

The chain joins TRBV21-1 to TRBJ2-5; the table's D call of TRBD2 was not tested on the DNA. TRBV21-1 is tagged as a pseudogene. The length of the CDR3 is 15 residues. CDR3: CASSTLAGVWETQYF. The CDR3, as DNA: TGTGCCAGCAGCACGCTAGCGGGAGTTTGGGAGACCCAGTACTTC.

This chain uses TRBV10-3 with TRBJ1-1; D is possibly TRBD1 (5 bases). Germline V CDR1 and CDR2: ENHRY, SYGVKD. Trimming took 6 bases from V and 4 from J, leaving 6 bases between them. This CDR3 has 11 residues. The CDR3 bases are TGTGCCATCAGGCAGGGCACTGAAGCTTTCTTT. Amino acids: CAIRQGTEAFF.

V and J are TRBV4-1 and TRBJ2-7; D is undetermined. V was cut by 5 bases and J by 7 bases, with 12 bases left in between. Germline loops: CDR1 MGHRA, CDR2 YSYEKL. This CDR3 has 12 residues. CDR3 DNA: TGCGCCAGCAGCGAATCGACTGGAGAGCAGTACTTC. Amino acids: CASSESTGEQYF.

V usage is TRBV30 and J usage is TRBJ1-1; D perhaps matches TRBD1 (6 bases). The ends were cut back, 0 bases at V and 6 bases at J, with 14 bases in the middle. Germline CDR1 reads GTSNPN; CDR2 reads SVGIG (reference sequence). The CDR3 consists of 14 residues. Here the CDR3 reads CAWSVLGAGAEAFF. The CDR3 DNA is TGTGCCTGGAGTGTTCTGGGGGCAGGAGCTGAAGCTTTCTTT.

V is TRBV5-1 and J is TRBJ2-5; TRBD1 matches 8 bases. The end of the DNA aligns better with TRBJ2-7, so the J call may be wrong. Germline assignment: CDR1 SGHRS and CDR2 YFSETQ. The CDR3 extends over 15 amino acids. The CDR3 nucleotides read TGCGCCAGCAGCCTTGAAAGGGACAGGATTTACGAGCAGTACTTC. Amino acid sequence: CASSLERDRIYEQYF.

This sequence joins TRBV29-1 and TRBJ2-1; D is unclear. The germline V and J ends were trimmed by 7 bases and 7 bases, with 17 bases remaining between them. The CDR3 runs to 13 residues. The germline V gene has CDR1 SQVTM and CDR2 ANQGSEA. The DNA for the CDR3 is TGCAGCGCCCAAGAGTCTATTTTTAATGAGCAGTTCTTC. As protein: CSAQESIFNEQFF.

This chain links TRBV29-1 with TRBJ2-3; TRBD2 matches 10 bases. Trimming at V came to 6 bases and at J to 6 bases, leaving 9 bases not matched to a gene. Per germline, CDR1 SQVTM and CDR2 ANQGSEA. This CDR3 has 14 residues. DNA of the CDR3: TGCAGCGTCGAGAGCGGGAGGGCCGTCGATACGCAGTATTTT. Its translation is CSVESGRAVDTQYF.

The genes are TRBV13 and TRBJ2-7, with D tentatively TRBD2 (5 bases). Germline V gene data show CDR1 as PRHDT and CDR2 as FYEKMQ (reference sequence). This CDR3 has 12 residues. Trimming shortened V by 6 bases and J by 6 bases, and 12 bases separated the two germline ends. The CDR3: CASSHGESEQYF. The CDR3 DNA follows: TGTGCCAGCAGTCACGGGGAATCCGAGCAGTACTTC.

The chain carries TRBV28 and TRBJ1-5; 8 bases are a match to TRBD1. Trimming took 2 bases from V and 2 from J; bases not matched to a gene: 2. Germline CDR1 is MDHEN and CDR2 is SYDVKM. This CDR3 comprises 15 residues. The CDR3 here is CASSLQGAGNQPQHF. The DNA for the CDR3 is TGTGCCAGCAGTTTACAGGGGGCCGGCAATCAGCCCCAGCATTTT.